One sample yielded the 23 T cell receptor beta chains listed below, sequenced in a study of cytomegalovirus exposure and HLA in healthy donors. Both 60 Vbeta primers and 13 Jbeta primers went into the PCR. Clones were sequenced by immunoSEQ multiplex PCR, and TCRdb holds only the in-frame ones, with some missing. The data contain 150,000 to 200,000 clones, approximately 83% of them singletons. Sequencing was done on a sample of PBMCs. Receptors were obtained from a male donor in good health and CMV-seronegative.

The chain recombines TRBV6-5 with TRBJ1-2; maybe TRBD1 (6 bases). Trimming took 9 bases from V and 8 from J, leaving 16 bases between them. Germline CDR1 MNHEY, CDR2 SVGAGI. CDR3 length equals 12 residues. The CDR3 reads CASVGGGGGYTF. For the CDR3, the DNA is TGTGCCAGTGTCGGGGGGGGCGGCGGCTACACCTTC.

This CDR3 is CASSLRRSGGRFGELFF. CDR3 nucleotide sequence: TGTGCCAGCAGTTTACGCCGCTCCGGGGGGAGATTCGGGGAGCTGTTTTTT. The chain is built from TRBV27 and TRBJ2-2; 7 bases fit TRBD2. V dropped 2 bases and J dropped 7; count of bases not matched to a gene: 13. The V gene's germline CDR1 is MNHEY and CDR2 SMNVEV (reference sequence). This CDR3 comprises 17 residues.

This chain links TRBV15 with TRBJ2-5; unclear D gene. CDR1 and CDR2 (germline): LNHNV, YYDKDF (reference sequence). The V end was cut by 1 base, the J end by 1 base, with 7 bases between. The CDR3 runs 14 residues. The CDR3 loop is CATSRAPGQETQYF. CDR3 sequence (DNA): TGTGCCACCAGCAGAGCCCCAGGCCAAGAGACCCAGTACTTC.

CDR3 region: CASSFGGRDTGELFF. CDR3 DNA sequence: TGTGCCAGCAGTTTTGGCGGGAGGGACACCGGGGAGCTGTTTTTT. The chain recombines TRBV27 with TRBJ2-2, with 9 bases lining up with TRBD2. The CDR3 sequence is 15 residues long. Trimming at V came to 3 bases and at J to 3 bases, leaving 2 bases not matched to a gene. Per germline, CDR1 MNHEY and CDR2 SMNVEV (reference sequence).

The chain combines TRBV2 with TRBJ1-5; D is perhaps TRBD1 (5 bases). CDR3 length: 13 residues. The germline V gene has CDR1 SNHLY and CDR2 FYNNEI. V was shortened by 7 bases and J by 6 bases, with 13 bases between the two germline ends. The CDR3 DNA reads as TGTGCCAGCAAGCCTGACGGGGGTCAGCCCCAGCATTTT. As protein: CASKPDGGQPQHF.

The CDR3 DNA reads TGCGCCAGCAGCTTGGACGGGTCTGGCACCGGGGAGCTGTTTTTT. Its translation is CASSLDGSGTGELFF. The chain joins TRBV5-1 to TRBJ2-2, with D unresolved. The V gene lost 0 bases and the J gene lost 4 bases, with 10 bases spanning the gap. The germline V gene encodes CDR1 SGHRS and CDR2 YFSETQ. The CDR3 consists of 15 residues.

V gene TRBV28 combines with J gene TRBJ2-7; 9 bases fit TRBD1. Germline CDR1 reads MDHEN; CDR2 reads SYDVKM. The trim removed 6 bases at V and 6 bases at J, leaving 6 bases unmatched. CDR3 length: 13 amino acids. The CDR3 is CASSSGTGPEQYF. CDR3 sequence (DNA): TGTGCCAGCAGCTCCGGGACAGGGCCCGAGCAGTACTTC.

V and J are TRBV4-1 and TRBJ2-1; 7 bases agree with TRBD1. Losses at the gene ends were 2 bases for V and 2 bases for J; bases not matched to a gene: 6. The CDR3 has 16 residues. The germline gives CDR1 MGHRA, CDR2 YSYEKL. The chain's CDR3 is CASSQNRGMAYNEQFF. In DNA, the CDR3 is TGCGCCAGCAGCCAAAACAGGGGTATGGCCTACAATGAGCAGTTCTTC.

Comment on this clone: A read error may account for a junction end that differs from germline. The chain uses TRBV7-2 and TRBJ1-1, with D maybe TRBD1 (5 bases). Germline V lookup: CDR1 SGHTA, CDR2 FQGNSA. The CDR3 runs 13 residues. CDR3 DNA sequence: TGTGCCAGCAACTTAGGGGCAGGAACTGAAGCTTTCTTT. Its protein product is CASNLGAGTEAFF.

The chain links TRBV6-5 to TRBJ2-1; 7 bases fit TRBD2. V trimming: 5 bases; J trimming: 1 base; junction bases outside the gene matches: 5. The CDR3 spans 15 residues. Germline V gene lookup returns CDR1 MNHEY and CDR2 SVGAGI. The CDR3 spells CASSRAGTSYNEQFF. The CDR3 region has the DNA TGTGCCAGCAGTCGAGCGGGAACGTCCTACAATGAGCAGTTCTTC.

V usage is TRBV5-1 and J usage is TRBJ1-6; TRBD1 matches 10 bases. The J segment lost 7 bases and the V segment lost 4 bases, leaving 5 bases of the junction unmatched. Looked up from germline, CDR1 is SGHRS and CDR2 is YFSETQ. The length of the CDR3 is 15 residues. CDR3 DNA: TGCGCCAGCAGCCTTTTGGGACAGGGGAATTCACCCCTCCACTTT. Translated, it gives CASSLLGQGNSPLHF.

This clone was counted a single time. The chain's CDR3 is CASGGSMADTQYF. The CDR3 DNA reads TGTGCCAGCGGGGGGAGTATGGCAGATACGCAGTATTTT. V is TRBV7-6 and J is TRBJ2-3, with a weak D call TRBD2 (6 bases). The CDR3 runs 13 residues. The V end lost 8 bases, the J end lost 4 bases, and 13 bases lay between the germline ends. CDR1 SGHVS and CDR2 FNYEAQ come from the germline V gene.

The genes are TRBV28 and TRBJ2-1; TRBD2 matches at 14 bases. Germline-derived CDR1 and CDR2 are MDHEN and SYDVKM. The V and J ends lost 7 bases and 0 bases, in that order; junction bases with no gene match: 8. The CDR3 contains 18 residues. CDR3 sequence (DNA): TGTGCCAGCATCCTGACTAGCGGGAGGGGGAGCTCCTACAATGAGCAGTTCTTC. This sequence encodes CASILTSGRGSSYNEQFF.

A few counts support this clone. J is TRBJ2-3 and V is TRBV10-2; weak D call: TRBD1 (7 bases). Germline V gene data show CDR1 as WSHSY and CDR2 as SAAADI. V lost 6 bases and J 5 bases, leaving 12 bases between the germline ends. The CDR3 runs to 13 residues. CDR3 in amino acids: CASREGAGDTQYF. Here the CDR3 DNA reads TGCGCCAGCAGGGAGGGGGCAGGAGATACGCAGTATTTT.

This sequence joins TRBV27 and TRBJ1-2; D gene uncertain. This CDR3 comprises 14 residues. V was trimmed by 6 bases and J by 2 bases, leaving 13 bases between them. Germline V gene sequence: CDR1 MNHEY, CDR2 SMNVEV (reference sequence). The CDR3 loop is CASRAPASNYGYTF. The CDR3 DNA reads as TGTGCCAGCAGAGCACCCGCAAGCAACTATGGCTACACCTTC.

This chain uses TRBV7-2 with TRBJ2-3; tentatively, D is TRBD2 (5 bases). In germline, CDR1 is SGHTA, CDR2 FQGNSA. V was pared by 5 bases and J by 10 bases, with 16 bases between. CDR3 length equals 13 residues. The CDR3: CASSLKTTLAQYF. Here the CDR3 DNA reads TGTGCCAGCAGCCTAAAGACTACCCTGGCGCAGTATTTT.

This chain connects TRBV5-1 to TRBJ2-3; 11 bases are shared with TRBD1. V was clipped by 3 bases and J by 4 bases; unmatched bases: 4. Germline loops: CDR1 SGHRS, CDR2 YFSETQ. This CDR3 region has 15 residues. The CDR3 DNA follows: TGCGCCAGCAGCTCGGGACAGGGGGGCCCAGATACGCAGTATTTT. This encodes CASSSGQGGPDTQYF.

The DNA of the CDR3 is TGTGCCAGCAGCGGGGCCGGGACTAGCGGGAGGCAACAAGAGACCCAGTACTTC. Its translation: CASSGAGTSGRQQETQYF. This rearrangement joins TRBV2 to TRBJ2-5; TRBD2 matches 15 bases. Germline CDR1 SNHLY, CDR2 FYNNEI. V was pared by 6 bases and J by 2 bases, with 10 bases of the junction left unmatched. The CDR3 runs to 18 residues. Full variable domain (missing parts from reference TRBV2 and TRBJ2-5): EPEVTQTPSHQVTQMGQEVILRCVPISNHLYFYWYRQILGQKVEFLVSFYNNEISEKSEIFDDQFSVERPDGSNFTLKIRSTKLEDSAMYFCASSGAGTSGRQQETQYFGPGTRLLVL.

The rearrangement links TRBV4-3 to TRBJ2-7, with D possibly TRBD2 on 5 matching bases. V lost 1 base to trimming and J lost 7 bases, with 14 bases between them. This CDR3 has 14 amino acids. Germline values: CDR1 LGHNA, CDR2 YSLEER. The CDR3 here is CASSQGSGFEEQYF. In nucleotides, the CDR3 is TGCGCCAGCAGCCAAGGGTCGGGGTTTGAGGAGCAGTACTTC.

The chain recombines TRBV20-1 with TRBJ2-7; 8 nucleotides align to TRBD2. The germline V gene has CDR1 DFQATT and CDR2 SNEGSKA (reference sequence). The junction had 4 bases not matched to a gene; V was cut back by 8 bases and J by 7 bases. The CDR3 is 10 residues long. CDR3: CSPGGGEQYF. The CDR3 DNA sequence: TGCAGTCCAGGCGGGGGGGAGCAGTACTTC.

About this clone: An end of the junction differs from the germline gene, which may be a read error. The chain combines TRBV28 with TRBJ1-2; D may be TRBD1 (5 bases). There are 13 residues in the CDR3. Germline V lookup: CDR1 MDHEN, CDR2 SYDVKM. This CDR3 reads CASSLSKGRPFRF. For the CDR3, the DNA is TGTGCCAGCAGTTTAAGTAAGGGGAGGCCATTCCGCTTC.

The chain is built from TRBV19 and TRBJ1-4; D is unclear. CDR1 LNHDA and CDR2 SQIVND come from the germline V gene (reference sequence). V was cut by 1 base and J by 5 bases, with 8 bases left in between. The CDR3 is made up of 14 amino acids. CDR3 nucleotides: TGTGCCAGTAGTATAGGTGGGCTCAATGAAAAACTGTTTTTT. Translating gives CASSIGGLNEKLFF.

V usage is TRBV28 and J usage is TRBJ1-3; D is uncertain. Trimming pared 3 bases from V and 4 bases from J, leaving 10 bases between. The CDR3 is made up of 14 amino acids. Looked up from germline, CDR1 is MDHEN and CDR2 is SYDVKM. CDR3 DNA: TGTGCCAGCAGTTTGGGCAGCAAAGGAAACACCATATATTTT. It codes for CASSLGSKGNTIYF.